The 30 T cell receptor beta chains in this list originate from one sample, sequenced in a study of blood T cell repertoires in COVID-19. Repertoires were generated with immunoSEQ multiplex PCR, while TCRdb's copy carries only in-frame clones and drops some. The sample consists of tens of thousands of clones, about 92% of them appearing once. The sequencing input was peripheral blood. These receptors all stem from a man in his 60s with acute or convalescent COVID-19.

The gene calls are TRBV19 and TRBJ1-2, with D possibly being TRBD1 (5 bases). CDR3 size: 15 residues. CDR1 is LNHDA and CDR2 is SQIVND in the germline V gene (reference sequence). The germline V and J ends were trimmed by 3 bases and 2 bases, with 13 bases remaining between them. CDR3 DNA: TGTGCCAGTAGTATTGGGGCATCGCGGAACTATGGCTACACCTTC. It encodes CASSIGASRNYGYTF.

The rearrangement links TRBV5-1 to TRBJ2-5, with 15 bases fitting TRBD2. Germline CDR1 SGHRS, CDR2 YFSETQ. This CDR3 region has 19 residues. V shed 4 bases, J shed 1 base, and the junction held 11 bases outside the gene matches. The CDR3 DNA reads TGCGCCAGCAGCCGGGTACCGGGACTAGCGGGGGGTACCCAAGAGACCCAGTACTTC. Its translation: CASSRVPGLAGGTQETQYF.

V gene TRBV7-2 combines with J gene TRBJ1-2; possibly TRBD1 for D (6 bases). V was trimmed by 3 bases and J by 1 base, leaving 18 bases between them. The germline V gene has CDR1 SGHTA and CDR2 FQGNSA. The CDR3 has 17 residues. As DNA, the CDR3 is TGTGCCAGCAGCTTTCTCGGGCTCGGGACAAATAACTATGGCTACACCTTC. It yields the protein CASSFLGLGTNNYGYTF.

CDR3: CASSDPDGGWQLAKNIQYF. In DNA form, the CDR3 reads TGTGCCAGCAGTGACCCGGATGGGGGGTGGCAGCTAGCCAAAAACATTCAGTACTTC. The chain carries TRBV6-1 and TRBJ2-4, with a weak D call TRBD2 (6 bases). The germline V and J ends were trimmed by 3 bases and 0 bases, with 21 bases remaining between them. Germline loops: CDR1 MNHNS, CDR2 SASEGT. This CDR3 has 19 residues.

The chain has TRBV6-1 and TRBJ1-1; D ambiguous. The CDR3 is made up of 16 amino acids. Germline-derived CDR1 and CDR2 are MNHNS and SASEGT. V shed 3 bases and J shed 4 bases, with 18 bases lying between them. The CDR3 here is CASSEFRGPAGTEAFF. The CDR3 coding sequence is TGTGCCAGCAGTGAGTTTCGCGGGCCGGCGGGCACTGAAGCTTTCTTT.

CDR3 DNA sequence: TGTGCCAGCAGCCAAGATCCAGGGGCCTTGGATGGCTACACCTTC. Its translation is CASSQDPGALDGYTF. The chain links TRBV3-1 (or the pseudogene TRBV3-2) to TRBJ1-2; D is possibly TRBD1 (6 bases). Germline V gene lookup returns CDR1 LGHDT and CDR2 YNNKEL (reference sequence). V was clipped by 0 bases and J by 6 bases, with 14 bases between them. The CDR3 has 15 residues.

This clone was detected only a few times. The V gene is TRBV5-1, the J gene TRBJ1-2, with D unresolved. Germline-derived CDR1 and CDR2 are SGHRS and YFSETQ. The CDR3 has 15 residues. Trimming pared 1 base from V and 2 bases from J, leaving 12 bases between. The CDR3 nucleotides are TGCGCCAGCAGCTTGATATTTGGGCAGAACTATGGCTACACCTTC. Protein: CASSLIFGQNYGYTF.

The chain couples TRBV11-3 to TRBJ2-3, with D hard to call. The CDR3 is made up of 13 amino acids. Germline CDR1 and CDR2: SGHNT and YENEEA. The V end lost 3 bases, the J end lost 2 bases, and 6 bases lay between the germline ends. In DNA, the CDR3 is TGTGCCAGCAGCTTTCGACTCACAGATACGCAGTATTTT. Amino acids: CASSFRLTDTQYF.

The V gene is TRBV2, the J gene TRBJ2-2, with D unclear. This CDR3 is built from 16 residues. Germline CDR1 reads SNHLY; CDR2 reads FYNNEI. V gave up 1 base and J gave up 6 bases, with 15 bases separating them. The CDR3 is CASSEVGAQVAGELFF. The CDR3 DNA is TGTGCCAGCAGTGAAGTGGGCGCCCAAGTCGCCGGGGAGCTGTTTTTT.

The chain carries TRBV20-1 and TRBJ2-5, with D uncertain. Germline V CDR1 and CDR2: DFQATT, SNEGSKA (reference sequence). V lost 6 bases and J lost 4, with 9 bases in between. This CDR3 spans 11 amino acids. The CDR3 bases are TGCAGTGCCCCGCGGTTAGAGACCCAGTACTTC. The encoded protein is CSAPRLETQYF.

The V gene is TRBV11-2, the J gene TRBJ2-7; 11 positions agree with TRBD1. Per germline, CDR1 SGHAT and CDR2 FQNNGV. The V and J ends lost 4 bases and 6 bases, in that order; junction bases with no gene match: 11. This CDR3 has 16 residues. The CDR3 loop is CASSSGQGQGVVEQYF. The CDR3, as DNA: TGTGCCAGCAGCTCCGGCCAGGGACAGGGGGTAGTCGAGCAGTACTTC.

The chain employs TRBV9 and TRBJ2-1; 9 nucleotides line up with TRBD2. The length of the CDR3 is 16 residues. The V and J ends lost 4 bases and 3 bases, in that order; junction bases with no gene match: 8. The germline V gene encodes CDR1 SGDLS and CDR2 YYNGEE. The CDR3 reads CASSPLTSGFYNEQFF. CDR3 sequence (DNA): TGTGCCAGCAGCCCTTTGACTAGCGGTTTCTACAATGAGCAGTTCTTC.

The J gene is TRBJ1-3, the V gene TRBV10-3; D uncertain. This CDR3 spans 15 amino acids. CDR1 and CDR2 (germline): ENHRY, SYGVKD. V lost 0 bases to trimming and J lost 3 bases, with 9 bases between them. CDR3 nucleotide sequence: TGTGCCATCAGTGAGTCGAGGGAGTATGGAAACACCATATATTTT. This translates into CAISESREYGNTIYF.

The chain joins TRBV19 to TRBJ2-2; maybe TRBD1 (6 bases). CDR1 and CDR2 (germline): LNHDA, SQIVND (reference sequence). The V end was cut by 6 bases, the J end by 1 base, with 12 bases between. The CDR3 is 15 amino acids. The CDR3 here is CASRNKGENTGELFF. CDR3 nucleotide sequence: TGTGCCAGTAGGAATAAGGGGGAGAACACCGGGGAGCTGTTTTTT.

This clone was counted once. This sequence joins TRBV6-1 and TRBJ1-6, with 9 positions matching TRBD1. In germline, CDR1 is MNHNS, CDR2 SASEGT. CDR3 length: 16 residues. With 3 bases clipped from V and 9 bases from J, the junction kept 9 bases outside the gene matches. For the CDR3, the DNA is TGTGCCAGCAGTGAGCAGCTACAGGGGGCAGGTTCACCCCTCCACTTT. Amino acid sequence: CASSEQLQGAGSPLHF.

This clone was detected once. The chain carries TRBV4-2 and TRBJ1-1, with 8 positions matching TRBD1. Germline trimming cut 4 bases from V and 0 bases from J; bases unmatched to any gene: 4. The CDR3 totals 15 residues. The germline CDR1 and CDR2 sequences are LGHNA and YNFKEQ. The CDR3 nucleotides are TGTGCCAGCAGCCTAGGGGACAGGTTGAACACTGAAGCTTTCTTT. Encoded protein: CASSLGDRLNTEAFF.

The rearrangement links TRBV11-2 to TRBJ2-2; D is undetermined. The germline V and J ends were trimmed by 9 bases and 7 bases, with 6 bases remaining between them. The CDR3 is 10 residues long. CDR1 and CDR2 (germline): SGHAT, FQNNGV. The CDR3 loop is CASSFGELFF. The CDR3 coding sequence is TGTGCCAGTTCCTTCGGGGAGCTGTTTTTT.

This clone was recorded a few times. V usage is TRBV4-1 and J usage is TRBJ2-7; 7 bases agree with TRBD2. There are 15 residues in the CDR3. Germline assignment: CDR1 MGHRA and CDR2 YSYEKL. The V and J ends lost 4 bases and 2 bases, in that order; junction bases with no gene match: 8. The CDR3 sequence is CASSRGTTSAYEQYF. The CDR3 DNA follows: TGCGCCAGCAGCCGAGGGACTACTAGTGCCTACGAGCAGTACTTC.

The chain couples TRBV19 to TRBJ2-7, with 9 positions matching TRBD2. There are 15 residues in the CDR3. The V gene end was trimmed by 8 bases and the J gene end by 2 bases; junction bases not matched to a gene: 10. Germline CDR1 and CDR2: LNHDA and SQIVND (reference sequence). CDR3 DNA sequence: TGTGCCAGTCGGGGAGCGGGGGGCCCACCCTACGAGCAGTACTTC. The encoded protein is CASRGAGGPPYEQYF.

The chain's CDR3 is CASSKSCGTGSLYGYTF. CDR3 DNA: TGTGCCAGCAGCAAAAGCTGCGGGACAGGGAGTTTATATGGCTACACCTTC. The rearrangement uses TRBV21-1 and TRBJ1-2; the DNA was not used to check the table's D call, TRBD1. TRBV21-1 has pseudogene status. This CDR3 region has 17 residues.

This clone was found once. This chain connects TRBV7-3 to TRBJ2-7, with D hard to call. CDR1 SGHTA and CDR2 FQGTGA come from the germline V gene. The CDR3 sequence is 15 residues long. The V gene lost 1 base and the J gene lost 2 bases, with 12 bases spanning the gap. CDR3 coding DNA: TGTGCCAGCAGCTTAATGCCAGGAACCGCCTACGAGCAGTACTTC. Its protein product is CASSLMPGTAYEQYF.

The chain recombines TRBV19 with TRBJ1-3; D perhaps matches TRBD1 (6 bases). V gave up 3 bases and J gave up 2 bases, with 8 bases separating them. This CDR3 contains 14 residues. CDR1 is LNHDA and CDR2 is SQIVND in the germline V gene (reference sequence). CDR3 bases: TGTGCCAGTAGTATGGACAGCACTGGAAACACCATATATTTT. Its protein is CASSMDSTGNTIYF.

The V call is TRBV6-5, the J call TRBJ1-1; D not certain. CDR3 length equals 13 residues. Germline loops: CDR1 MNHEY, CDR2 SVGAGI. Trimming took 4 bases from V and 4 from J, leaving 10 bases between them. The CDR3 DNA reads TGTGCCAGCAGTTCGGTCCCGGGCACTGAAGCTTTCTTT. Translating gives CASSSVPGTEAFF.

CDR3 protein: CASRQYSGQGSYEQYF. The CDR3 DNA reads as TGTGCCAGCAGGCAATACTCGGGACAGGGGTCCTACGAGCAGTACTTC. The V gene is TRBV3-1 (or the pseudogene TRBV3-2), the J gene TRBJ2-7, with TRBD1 matching 10 bases. V lost 6 bases and J lost 1; bases outside the gene matches: 9. CDR1 and CDR2 from the germline V gene are LGHDT and YNNKEL (reference sequence). There are 16 residues in the CDR3.

The gene calls are TRBV3-1 (or the pseudogene TRBV3-2) and TRBJ1-1, with 8 bases fitting TRBD1. Germline V CDR1 and CDR2: LGHDT, YNNKEL (reference sequence). The CDR3 consists of 14 residues. The V and J ends lost 2 bases and 8 bases, in that order; junction bases with no gene match: 7. DNA for the CDR3: TGTGCCAGCAGCCAAATTCCGGGACAGGAGGAAGCTTTCTTT. This sequence encodes CASSQIPGQEEAFF.

V usage is TRBV6-5 and J usage is TRBJ2-7; no definite D call. Germline V CDR1 and CDR2: MNHEY, SVGAGI. V was pared by 4 bases and J by 2 bases, with 3 bases between. The CDR3 has 11 residues. Here the CDR3 reads CASSLTYEQYF. The CDR3 coding sequence is TGTGCCAGCAGTTTAACCTACGAGCAGTACTTC.

The chain uses TRBV2 and TRBJ1-2; the match to TRBD1 covers 8 bases. V was pared by 1 base and J by 8 bases, with 9 bases of the junction left unmatched. Germline CDR1 SNHLY, CDR2 FYNNEI. The CDR3 has 15 amino acids. The chain's CDR3 is CASSEGADRARGYTF. CDR3 nucleotide sequence: TGTGCCAGCAGTGAAGGGGCGGACAGGGCGAGAGGCTACACCTTC.

A single count supports this clone. The rearrangement joins TRBV3-1 (or the pseudogene TRBV3-2) to TRBJ2-3; 15 bases agree with TRBD2. Germline trimming cut 4 bases from V and 5 bases from J; bases unmatched to any gene: 10. The CDR3 is 18 amino acids. CDR1 LGHDT and CDR2 YNNKEL come from the germline V gene (reference sequence). The CDR3 bases are TGTGCCAGCAGCCTAACGAGGACTAGCGGGGGGGCCCAAGATACGCAGTATTTT. Translating gives CASSLTRTSGGAQDTQYF.

The rearrangement links TRBV15 to TRBJ2-7; D is perhaps TRBD1 (6 bases). CDR1 and CDR2 from the germline V gene are LNHNV and YYDKDF (reference sequence). Between the trimmed V and J ends, which lost 7 bases and 2 bases, there was a span of 18 bases. This CDR3 region has 15 residues. This CDR3 is CATNTGRGLPYEQYF. The CDR3 DNA reads as TGTGCCACCAACACAGGGAGAGGTCTGCCCTACGAGCAGTACTTC. The whole variable domain, filled in from reference TRBV15 and TRBJ2-7, reads DAMVIQNPRYQVTQFGKPVTLSCSQTLNHNVMYWYQQKSSQAPKLLFHYYDKDFNNEADTPDNFQSRRPNTSFCFLDIRSPGLGDTAMYLCATNTGRGLPYEQYFGPGTRLTVT.

The V and J genes are TRBV30 and TRBJ2-3; TRBD1 matches at 7 bases. The trim removed 1 base at V and 0 bases at J, leaving 7 bases unmatched. This CDR3 has 16 residues. CDR1 is GTSNPN and CDR2 is SVGIG in the germline V gene (reference sequence). CDR3: CAWSEGTASSTDTQYF. The CDR3 DNA reads as TGTGCCTGGAGTGAAGGGACAGCCAGTAGCACAGATACGCAGTATTTT.